This T cell receptor (beta chain) was profiled in a study of CD8+CD57+ T cells in acquired aplastic anemia. Study-level points and caveats: Overlap between patients and controls comprised 25 to 30 CD8+ CDR3 sequences. Patients showed no significant difference from controls in CD8+ Simpson's diversity.

The TCR beta profiling, which covered VDJ combination and CDR3 sequence, was carried out using genomic DNA as the template. MiXCR, run by TCRdb on the reads, gives a single entry per CDR3 protein. The sample records about 54,000 distinct CDR3 sequences, around 50% being singletons. Flow cytometry had shown expanded CD8+CD57+ cells in the patients chosen for sequencing. Germline values: CDR1 MGHDK, CDR2 SYGVNS. V shed 4 bases and J 3 bases; nucleotides not matched to a gene: 7. CDR3 length: 15 amino acids. Details on this clonotype: Antigen: not known.

Sequenced input: sorted CD4+, CD8+, or CD8+CD57+ T cells (not recorded which) from PBMCs. The chain links TRBV25-1 to TRBJ2-3; 7 nucleotides line up with TRBD2. The clonotype was recovered from a human donor with aplastic anemia. Here the CDR3 reads CASSVRLAGTDTQYF. CDR3 bases: TGTGCCAGCAGTGTACGACTAGCAGGGACAGATACGCAGTATTTT. Together with reference TRBV25-1 and TRBJ2-3, the CDR3 gives the full variable domain: EADIYQTPRYLVIGTGKKITLECSQTMGHDKMYWYQQDPGMELHLIHYSYGVNSTEKGDLSSESTVSRIRTEHFPLTLESARPSHTSQYLCASSVRLAGTDTQYFGPGTRLTVL.